These 16 T cell receptor beta chains were all obtained from the same sample, sequenced in a study of human T cells and chemical hapten exposure. TCRdb re-called the RACE reads with MiXCR, one entry per CDR3 protein. The sample yields 180,000 or so distinct CDR3 sequences, about 14% seen once. Time point described: patch test 1, 2 weeks after DPC sensitization. As to treatment: therapeutic diphenylcyclopropenone sensitization with weekly scalp DPC. The sample here was whole blood, taken in connection with sensitization to the hapten diphenylcyclopropenone (DPC). The source of these receptors is a woman in her 30s with alopecia areata. Some clones in this sample may be carry-over from other donors' samples.

This clonotype was detected only a few times. The chain links TRBV5-1 to TRBJ2-1, with D maybe TRBD2 (6 bases). The V gene lost 3 bases and the J gene lost 8 bases, with 12 bases spanning the gap. Germline V gene sequence: CDR1 SGHRS, CDR2 YFSETQ. The CDR3 runs to 13 residues. CDR3 sequence reads: CASSSAGWDEQFF. In DNA form, the CDR3 reads TGCGCCAGCAGCTCCGCGGGGTGGGATGAGCAGTTCTTC.

This clonotype was found a few times. The CDR3 spells CASSRRRERNQPQHF. In nucleotides, the CDR3 is TGTGCCAGCAGCCGCCGTAGGGAACGCAATCAGCCCCAGCATTTT. The J gene is TRBJ1-5, the V gene TRBV7-3; no definite D call. The length of the CDR3 is 15 residues. CDR1 and CDR2 (germline): SGHTA, FQGTGA. The germline V and J ends were trimmed by 5 bases and 2 bases, with 13 bases remaining between them. The whole variable domain, filled in from reference TRBV7-3 and TRBJ1-5, reads GAGVSQTPSNKVTEKGKYVELRCDPISGHTALYWYRQSLGQGPEFLIYFQGTGAADDSGLPNDRFFAVRPEGSVSTLKIQRTERGDSAVYLCASSRRRERNQPQHFGDGTRLSIL.

This clonotype was counted a few times. The rearrangement links TRBV20-1 to TRBJ2-3; TRBD2 matches 10 bases. V lost 3 bases and J lost 6; bases outside the gene matches: 6. Germline CDR1 and CDR2: DFQATT and SNEGSKA (reference sequence). The CDR3 totals 14 residues. For the CDR3, the DNA is TGCAGTGCTAGCAACAGCGGGAGGGTTGATACGCAGTATTTT. The encoded protein is CSASNSGRVDTQYF.

This clonotype was detected ten times or more. The chain joins TRBV6-6 to TRBJ2-2, with TRBD1 matching 7 bases. V was clipped by 2 bases and J by 0 bases; unmatched bases: 12. Germline-derived CDR1 and CDR2 are MNHNY and SVGAGI (reference sequence). The CDR3 spans 19 residues. Written as DNA, the CDR3 is TGTGCCAGCAGTTACCCGGTGGATCCGGGACAGTCGAACACCGGGGAGCTGTTTTTT. It encodes CASSYPVDPGQSNTGELFF.

The chain joins TRBV28 to TRBJ1-5, with 8 bases that match TRBD1. The CDR3 is 14 amino acids. The V gene end was trimmed by 3 bases and the J gene end by 5 bases; junction bases not matched to a gene: 3. Germline V gene lookup returns CDR1 MDHEN and CDR2 SYDVKM. CDR3 nucleotides: TGTGCCAGCAGTTTGGACAGGGCGGATCAGCCCCAGCATTTT. Translation: CASSLDRADQPQHF.

The chain couples TRBV7-9 to TRBJ2-7, with a weak D call TRBD1 (6 bases). Germline V gene data show CDR1 as SEHNR and CDR2 as FQNEAQ (reference sequence). CDR3 length equals 15 residues. With 5 bases removed from V and 2 bases from J, the gap between germline ends came to 16 bases. CDR3: CASSARGTDTYEQYF. The CDR3 bases are TGTGCCAGCAGCGCGAGGGGGACGGATACCTACGAGCAGTACTTC.

Ten or more counts support this clonotype. This chain joins TRBV7-9 and TRBJ2-1; 7 positions match TRBD1. Germline V lookup: CDR1 SEHNR, CDR2 FQNEAQ (reference sequence). Trimming cost V 3 bases and J 6 bases; bases outside gene matches: 8. The CDR3 length is 15 residues. In DNA, the CDR3 is TGTGCCAGCAGCTTTGATCCAGGGGGTGTCAATGAGCAGTTCTTC. Protein sequence: CASSFDPGGVNEQFF.

This clonotype was found many times. This chain joins TRBV19 and TRBJ1-2; TRBD1 is a possible D gene (6 bases). With 7 bases removed from V and 4 bases from J, the gap between germline ends came to 19 bases. CDR1 and CDR2 (germline): LNHDA, SQIVND (reference sequence). CDR3 length: 15 amino acids. CDR3 loop: CASTTPVDSPYGYTF. The CDR3 bases are TGTGCCAGTACCACCCCCGTGGACAGTCCCTATGGCTACACCTTC.

This clonotype showed up many times. This chain joins TRBV5-1 and TRBJ2-4, with D tentatively TRBD1 (6 bases). V lost 4 bases and J lost 0, with 11 bases in between. Germline CDR1 SGHRS, CDR2 YFSETQ. This CDR3 contains 15 residues. CDR3 nucleotide sequence: TGCGCCAGCAGCCAGGGGTCCCGAGCCAAAAACATTCAGTACTTC. It translates to CASSQGSRAKNIQYF. The full variable domain, with the rest looked up from reference TRBV5-1 and TRBJ2-4, is KAGVTQTPRYLIKTRGQQVTLSCSPISGHRSVSWYQQTPGQGLQFLFEYFSETQRNKGNFPGRFSGRQFSNSRSEMNVSTLELGDSALYLCASSQGSRAKNIQYFGAGTRLSVL.

Only a few counts were recorded for this clonotype. The gene calls are TRBV6-2 or TRBV6-3 and TRBJ2-5; 7 bases fit TRBD1. CDR1 is MNHEY, CDR2 SVGEGT, per germline. The CDR3 runs to 13 residues. V lost 5 bases, J lost 3 bases, and 3 bases stayed unmatched. CDR3 residues: CASSTDREETQYF. The CDR3 nucleotides are TGTGCCAGCAGTACCGACAGGGAAGAGACCCAGTACTTC.

This clonotype was observed a few times. The rearrangement uses TRBV6-5 and TRBJ1-1, with unresolved D. The CDR3 extends over 16 amino acids. CDR1 and CDR2 (germline): MNHEY, SVGAGI. V was shortened by 4 bases and J by 5 bases, with 20 bases between the two germline ends. In nucleotides, the CDR3 is TGTGCCAGCAGTTCCTATATTTCGTTGGCAGGTACTGAAGCTTTCTTT. It encodes CASSSYISLAGTEAFF.

The chain is built from TRBV12-3 or TRBV12-4 and TRBJ2-1, with D hard to call. Between the trimmed V and J ends, which lost 5 bases and 6 bases, there was a span of 8 bases. The CDR3 is 12 residues long. The CDR3 nucleotides read TGTGCCAGCAGTACGACACCCAATGAGCAGTTCTTC. The encoded protein is CASSTTPNEQFF.

For this clonotype: A junction boundary mismatches the germline segment, possibly from a read error. The gene calls are TRBV29-1 and TRBJ2-2; TRBD1 aligns across 9 bases. In germline, CDR1 is SQVTM, CDR2 ANQGSEA. The CDR3 has 17 residues. The chain's CDR3 is CSVEDHSGTGLTVELFF. In DNA form, the CDR3 reads TGCAGCGTTGAAGATCATTCCGGGACAGGGTTGACCGTGGAGCTGTTTTTT.

CDR3: CASSFGGRIYEQYF. CDR3 nucleotides: TGTGCCAGCAGTTTTGGCGGGAGGATCTACGAGCAGTACTTC. The chain is built from TRBV7-2 and TRBJ2-7, with 8 bases lining up with TRBD2. The germline gives CDR1 SGHTA, CDR2 FQGNSA. This CDR3 region has 14 residues. The junction had 7 bases not matched to a gene; V was cut back by 6 bases and J by 3 bases.

This clonotype came up a few times. The rearrangement uses TRBV7-2 and TRBJ1-2, with D possibly TRBD1 on 5 matching bases. CDR3 length: 13 amino acids. The V gene's germline CDR1 is SGHTA and CDR2 FQGNSA. V dropped 5 bases and J dropped 7 bases, with 14 bases sitting between them. This chain's CDR3 is CASSPAGGGGYTF. In DNA form, the CDR3 reads TGTGCCAGCAGCCCCGCCGGGGGGGGTGGCTACACCTTC.

This clonotype was seen a handful of times. The chain uses TRBV6-6 and TRBJ2-5; D not certain. The CDR3 is made up of 11 amino acids. The V end lost 7 bases, the J end lost 5 bases, and 8 bases lay between the germline ends. Germline V CDR1 and CDR2: MNHNY, SVGAGI (reference sequence). The DNA of the CDR3 is TGTGCCAGCACAAACTTCGAGACCCAGTACTTC. Protein sequence: CASTNFETQYF.